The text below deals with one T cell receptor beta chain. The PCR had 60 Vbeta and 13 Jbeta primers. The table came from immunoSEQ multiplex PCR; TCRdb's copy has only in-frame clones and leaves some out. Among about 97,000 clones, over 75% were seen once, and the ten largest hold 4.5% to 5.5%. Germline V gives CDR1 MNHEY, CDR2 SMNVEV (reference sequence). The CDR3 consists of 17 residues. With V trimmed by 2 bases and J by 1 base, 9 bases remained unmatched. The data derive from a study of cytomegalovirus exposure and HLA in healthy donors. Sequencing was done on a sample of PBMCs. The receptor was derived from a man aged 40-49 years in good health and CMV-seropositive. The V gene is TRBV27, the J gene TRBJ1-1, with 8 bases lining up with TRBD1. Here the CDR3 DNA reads TGTGCCAGCAGTTTACGCCCCCGCGACAGGGGGAACACTGAAGCTTTCTTT. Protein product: CASSLRPRDRGNTEAFF.